This T cell receptor beta chain was found in a study of blood T cell repertoires in COVID-19. The method was immunoSEQ multiplex PCR; TCRdb's version includes in-frame clones alone and lacks a portion of them. Of some 52,000 clones listed, about 91% are singletons. Per the germline V gene, CDR1 is KGHSY and CDR2 is FQNENV. Trimming pared 2 bases from V and 4 bases from J, leaving 9 bases between. The CDR3 has 14 amino acids. The origin of this receptor is a man aged 55 to 70 with active COVID-19. The sequenced material came from peripheral blood. This rearrangement joins TRBV16 to TRBJ1-3, with D perhaps matching TRBD1 (5 bases). The CDR3 DNA reads TGTGCCAGCAGCCAAACAGGTTTCGGAAACACCATATATTTT. Residues: CASSQTGFGNTIYF.